A selection of T cell receptor beta chains follows, all from one sample in a study of vaccination effects on CD4 cells after COVID-19. Sequencing used immunoSEQ multiplex PCR; TCRdb keeps in-frame clones, though not all of them. The data hold about 57,000 clones, with nearly 80% observed a single time. Which antigens these TCRs recognize remains unknown. Sequences were derived from CD4+ T cells from PBMCs cultured without peptide, sampled after COVID-19 vaccination. These receptors originate from a human donor who received a COVID-19 vaccine. The CDR3 runs from the conserved cysteine through the conserved F or W. The size field is filled for only some rows; it gives once, few, many or a size class.

abundance | j_gene | v_gene | CDR3aa
- | TRBJ2-5 | TRBV19 | CASSPGQETQYF
- | TRBJ2-3 | TRBV11-2 | CASSSRLASRTDTQYF
- | TRBJ1-1 | TRBV25-1 | CASSEGPGEPVEAFF
- | TRBJ1-1 | TRBV5-4 | CASSFLGGIFGNTEAFF
- | TRBJ2-3 | TRBV5-4 | CASSFGGPNSQDTQYF
- | TRBJ2-7 | TRBV6-5 | CASSYSTGGPGEQYF
- | TRBJ2-2 | TRBV19 | CASSPRQGAFWTGELFF
- | TRBJ1-5 | TRBV5-1 | CASSLGDTGSREPQHF
- | TRBJ1-6 | TRBV30 | CATPKQGSSYNSPLHF
- | TRBJ1-5 | TRBV7-6 | CASSLTGQAGQPQHF
- | TRBJ2-5 | TRBV5-1 | CASSLAGTGGAGETQYF
- | TRBJ1-1 | TRBV3-1/TRBV3-2 | CASSQDGDSNTEAFF
- | TRBJ1-1 | TRBV28 | CASSIQGKGLSEAFF
- | TRBJ2-7 | TRBV19 | CASSINPGTSGEQYF
few | TRBJ1-5 | TRBV2 | CASSDRTGARSNQPQHF
- | TRBJ2-1 | TRBV11-3 | CASSLFGSSYNEQFF
- | TRBJ1-5 | TRBV6-5 | CASRRDRVSNQPQHF
- | TRBJ1-3 | TRBV14 | CASSQGQVSGNTIYF
- | TRBJ2-1 | TRBV12-3/TRBV12-4 | CASSAGPNEQFF
- | TRBJ2-5 | TRBV6-2/TRBV6-3 | CASSDRPHRQETQYF
- | TRBJ2-7 | TRBV6-1 | CASSEGGYEQYF
- | TRBJ1-5 | TRBV18 | CASSTGSQPQHF
- | TRBJ1-2 | TRBV28 | CASSLGERNYGYTF
- | TRBJ2-1 | TRBV7-2 | CASSNYEQFF
- | TRBJ1-1 | TRBV5-8 | CASSYYRGLVNTEAFF
- | TRBJ2-7 | TRBV23-1 | CASSQPDRLAGSSYEQYF
- | TRBJ2-7 | TRBV9 | CASSDQGAAEYEQYF
- | TRBJ2-7 | TRBV5-4 | CASSLQGYSYEQYF
- | TRBJ1-2 | TRBV5-8 | CASSPRKGLRLGGYTF
- | TRBJ2-2 | TRBV5-5 | CASSLGAGANTGELFF
- | TRBJ1-5 | TRBV6-5 | CASSTSGRRNQPQHF
- | TRBJ1-1 | TRBV30 | CARKDRLNTEAFF
medium-sized | TRBJ2-7 | TRBV6-1 | CASSEGGGYGQYF
- | TRBJ2-7 | TRBV4-2 | CASSPGLAGAVSSYEQYF
- | TRBJ1-2 | TRBV30 | CAWSHRERPYHGYTF
- | TRBJ1-1 | TRBV19 | CASSIEPGYTEAFF
- | TRBJ2-2 | TRBV6-2/TRBV6-3 | CASSRDLNTGELFF
- | TRBJ2-1 | TRBV28 | CASSSLLAGGSAFF
- | TRBJ2-7 | TRBV6-5 | CASTRISGHEQYF
- | TRBJ1-1 | TRBV7-9 | CASSLAGVNRENTEAFF
- | TRBJ1-2 | TRBV5-6 | CASSLARLGTGGNGYTF